A selection of T cell receptor beta chains follows, all from one sample in a study of blood T cells in healthy people across ages. TCRdb re-derived calls from the 5' RACE reads in MiXCR, one entry per CDR3 protein. The table records some 1 million distinct CDR3 sequences, 40% to 45% of them present only once. Material for sequencing was blood. Receptors originate from a woman aged 60-75 years in good health. Each CDR3 is given with its conserved first and last residue. D genes are given only for firm matches. Only part of the rows carry a size: once, few, many, or a class if the clone is expanded.

cdr3_nt: TGCAGTGCTAGCTTGCGGGAGGGCACAGATACGCAGTATTTT; cdr3_aa: CSASLREGTDTQYF; v_call: TRBV20-1; j_call: TRBJ2-3; cdr3_length: 14; clone_size: .; d_call: TRBD2
cdr3_nt: TGTGCCGGTAATCGGGCTCGTGGCAGCCGATCCCGGGACTCCTACTCCTACGAGCAGTACTTC; cdr3_aa: CAGNRARGSRSRDSYSYEQYF; v_call: TRBV11-2; j_call: TRBJ2-7; cdr3_length: 21; clone_size: .; d_call: .
cdr3_nt: TGTGCCAGCAGTGAAAGCTCTGGGGCCAACGTCCTGACTTTC; cdr3_aa: CASSESSGANVLTF; v_call: TRBV10-1; j_call: TRBJ2-6; cdr3_length: 14; clone_size: many; d_call: .
cdr3_nt: TGCAGTGCGAGGACTAGCGGGAGCCCCACAGATACGCAGTATTTT; cdr3_aa: CSARTSGSPTDTQYF; v_call: TRBV20-1; j_call: TRBJ2-3; cdr3_length: 15; clone_size: .; d_call: TRBD2
cdr3_nt: TGTGCCAGCAGTGAATTGGGGGGGCGTGAGCAGTACTTC; cdr3_aa: CASSELGGREQYF; v_call: TRBV25-1; j_call: TRBJ2-7; cdr3_length: 13; clone_size: few; d_call: .
cdr3_nt: TGTGCCAGCAGCTCCTCTAGCGGGAGAGTTTTGGAGACCCAGTACTTC; cdr3_aa: CASSSSSGRVLETQYF; v_call: TRBV27; j_call: TRBJ2-5; cdr3_length: 16; clone_size: few; d_call: TRBD2
cdr3_nt: TGTGCCAGCAGTCTTACCGCCAGACAGGGAAACTTCTATGGCTACACCTTC; cdr3_aa: CASSLTARQGNFYGYTF; v_call: TRBV27; j_call: TRBJ1-2; cdr3_length: 17; clone_size: few; d_call: TRBD1
cdr3_nt: TGTGCCAGCAGCGCTCAAGGGGGGCATGAAAAACTGTTTTTT; cdr3_aa: CASSAQGGHEKLFF; v_call: TRBV7-8; j_call: TRBJ1-4; cdr3_length: 14; clone_size: .; d_call: .
cdr3_nt: TGTGCCAGCAGCCCCCCGGGGAGCGGGAGCACAGATACGCAGTATTTT; cdr3_aa: CASSPPGSGSTDTQYF; v_call: TRBV4-2; j_call: TRBJ2-3; cdr3_length: 16; clone_size: .; d_call: .
cdr3_nt: TGTGCCAGCAGTTCCAGCCCGGGACAGGGGGCTGTGTATGGCTACACCTTC; cdr3_aa: CASSSSPGQGAVYGYTF; v_call: TRBV27; j_call: TRBJ1-2; cdr3_length: 17; clone_size: few; d_call: TRBD1
cdr3_nt: TGTGCCAGCACCGACGCACGGGGCACTGAAGCTTTCTTT; cdr3_aa: CASTDARGTEAFF; v_call: TRBV12-3/TRBV12-4; j_call: TRBJ1-1; cdr3_length: 13; clone_size: .; d_call: .
cdr3_nt: TGTGCCAGCAGTTCCTGGACGGGGGGTGGTGAGCAGTACTTC; cdr3_aa: CASSSWTGGGEQYF; v_call: TRBV12-3/TRBV12-4; j_call: TRBJ2-5; cdr3_length: 14; clone_size: .; d_call: TRBD2
cdr3_nt: TGTGCCAGCAGGGGGCAGGGGGTAGGGCAGCCCCAGCATTTT; cdr3_aa: CASRGQGVGQPQHF; v_call: TRBV25-1; j_call: TRBJ1-5; cdr3_length: 14; clone_size: .; d_call: TRBD1
cdr3_nt: TGCGCCAGCAGCTGGTTGGCTAGCGGGAGCGCTCTGGGGCTCTACGAGCAGTACTTC; cdr3_aa: CASSWLASGSALGLYEQYF; v_call: TRBV5-1; j_call: TRBJ2-7; cdr3_length: 19; clone_size: .; d_call: TRBD2
cdr3_nt: TGCGCCAGCAGCTCAAAACCGGGAGGCTCCTACGAGCAGTACTTC; cdr3_aa: CASSSKPGGSYEQYF; v_call: TRBV5-1; j_call: TRBJ2-7; cdr3_length: 15; clone_size: .; d_call: TRBD2
cdr3_nt: TGTGCCAGCAGACCGACTAGCGGGTACGAGCAGTACTTC; cdr3_aa: CASRPTSGYEQYF; v_call: TRBV12-3/TRBV12-4; j_call: TRBJ2-7; cdr3_length: 13; clone_size: .; d_call: TRBD2
cdr3_nt: TGTGCCAGCAGCTTAGGGGGCCTAGCCTTCCAAGAGACCCAGTACTTC; cdr3_aa: CASSLGGLAFQETQYF; v_call: TRBV11-1; j_call: TRBJ2-5; cdr3_length: 16; clone_size: .; d_call: .
cdr3_nt: TGTGCCAGCAGTTACGGGGGGACTAGCTTAGGCTACGGGCAGTACTTC; cdr3_aa: CASSYGGTSLGYGQYF; v_call: TRBV6-2/TRBV6-3; j_call: TRBJ2-4; cdr3_length: 16; clone_size: .; d_call: TRBD2
cdr3_nt: TGCGCCAGCAGTGACGGTGGGACAAAGTACTTC; cdr3_aa: CASSDGGTKYF; v_call: TRBV10-2; j_call: TRBJ2-4; cdr3_length: 11; clone_size: few; d_call: .
cdr3_nt: TGTGCCATCACTGAGGGCGAGGCTAGCGGTTCGAGCTCCTACGAGCAGTACTTC; cdr3_aa: CAITEGEASGSSSYEQYF; v_call: TRBV10-3; j_call: TRBJ2-7; cdr3_length: 18; clone_size: many; d_call: TRBD2
cdr3_nt: TGTGCCAGCAGCCTCCGCCCAGGGGTCCAAGAGACCCAGTACTTC; cdr3_aa: CASSLRPGVQETQYF; v_call: TRBV7-9; j_call: TRBJ2-5; cdr3_length: 15; clone_size: few; d_call: .
cdr3_nt: TGCAGTGCCCCCGGGACCCATCGGGAGACCCAGTACTTC; cdr3_aa: CSAPGTHRETQYF; v_call: TRBV20-1; j_call: TRBJ2-5; cdr3_length: 13; clone_size: .; d_call: .
cdr3_nt: TGTGCCAGCAGGCCGGGTGGAGGACAGTCCTACGAGCAGTACTTC; cdr3_aa: CASRPGGGQSYEQYF; v_call: TRBV28; j_call: TRBJ2-7; cdr3_length: 15; clone_size: few; d_call: .
cdr3_nt: TGTGCCAGCAGCCTATCCACTCAGTCTATCGAGCAGTACTTC; cdr3_aa: CASSLSTQSIEQYF; v_call: TRBV7-6; j_call: TRBJ2-7; cdr3_length: 14; clone_size: .; d_call: .
cdr3_nt: TGCGCCAGCAGCCAAGAACCCGACAGGTCCGAGACCCAGTACTTC; cdr3_aa: CASSQEPDRSETQYF; v_call: TRBV4-1; j_call: TRBJ2-5; cdr3_length: 15; clone_size: .; d_call: .
cdr3_nt: TGCAGCGTTGAAGAATCTACAGGAAACTATGGCTACACCTTC; cdr3_aa: CSVEESTGNYGYTF; v_call: TRBV29-1; j_call: TRBJ1-2; cdr3_length: 14; clone_size: .; d_call: .
cdr3_nt: TGCAGCGTGATCAGCGGGAGTACCGAGCAGTACTTC; cdr3_aa: CSVISGSTEQYF; v_call: TRBV29-1; j_call: TRBJ2-7; cdr3_length: 12; clone_size: .; d_call: TRBD2
cdr3_nt: TGTGCCAGCAGCCAAGCTGGGGTTAATGAAAAACTGTTTTTT; cdr3_aa: CASSQAGVNEKLFF; v_call: TRBV12-3/TRBV12-4; j_call: TRBJ1-4; cdr3_length: 14; clone_size: .; d_call: .
cdr3_nt: TGCAGTGCTAGAGCGTCCGGGACTAGCGGTTACGAGCAGTACTTC; cdr3_aa: CSARASGTSGYEQYF; v_call: TRBV20-1; j_call: TRBJ2-7; cdr3_length: 15; clone_size: .; d_call: TRBD2
cdr3_nt: TGTGCCATCAGTGACGACAGAGGGAAAAATCAGCCCCAGCATTTT; cdr3_aa: CAISDDRGKNQPQHF; v_call: TRBV10-3; j_call: TRBJ1-5; cdr3_length: 15; clone_size: few; d_call: .
cdr3_nt: TGCGCCAGCAGTGGGGCCTGGACAGGGCCGAATCAGCCCCAGCATTTT; cdr3_aa: CASSGAWTGPNQPQHF; v_call: TRBV10-2; j_call: TRBJ1-5; cdr3_length: 16; clone_size: .; d_call: TRBD1
cdr3_nt: TGCAGTGCCCAGGACGGAAATGAAAAACTGTTTTTT; cdr3_aa: CSAQDGNEKLFF; v_call: TRBV20-1; j_call: TRBJ1-4; cdr3_length: 12; clone_size: .; d_call: .
cdr3_nt: TGTGCCAGCAGCTCGATAGACAGTTTAACCCAGTACTTC; cdr3_aa: CASSSIDSLTQYF; v_call: TRBV7-9; j_call: TRBJ2-5; cdr3_length: 13; clone_size: .; d_call: .
cdr3_nt: TGCAGCCATTCGCCGGTTGCTAACACAGATACGCAGTATTTT; cdr3_aa: CSHSPVANTDTQYF; v_call: TRBV29-1; j_call: TRBJ2-3; cdr3_length: 14; clone_size: .; d_call: .
cdr3_nt: TGTGCCAGCAGGGGTACGACTAACTACAATGAGCAGTTCTTC; cdr3_aa: CASRGTTNYNEQFF; v_call: TRBV6-2/TRBV6-3; j_call: TRBJ2-1; cdr3_length: 14; clone_size: .; d_call: .
cdr3_nt: TGTGCCAGCGACGTGAGGGGTGTCGAGCACGAGCAGTACTTC; cdr3_aa: CASDVRGVEHEQYF; v_call: TRBV5-6; j_call: TRBJ2-7; cdr3_length: 14; clone_size: .; d_call: .
cdr3_nt: TGTGCCACCAGTATGGCGCTAGCGGGAGGCGGACAGTTCTTC; cdr3_aa: CATSMALAGGGQFF; v_call: TRBV2; j_call: TRBJ2-1; cdr3_length: 14; clone_size: .; d_call: TRBD2
cdr3_nt: TGTGCCAGCAGTGTTCAAAATCAGCCCCAGCATTTT; cdr3_aa: CASSVQNQPQHF; v_call: TRBV6-1; j_call: TRBJ1-5; cdr3_length: 12; clone_size: .; d_call: .
cdr3_nt: TGTGCCAGCAGCCATCCCCCCGGACAGGGGAAAGCTAACTATGGCTACACCTTC; cdr3_aa: CASSHPPGQGKANYGYTF; v_call: TRBV4-2; j_call: TRBJ1-2; cdr3_length: 18; clone_size: .; d_call: TRBD1
cdr3_nt: TGCGCCAGCAGCTTGGCCGCGTCCCCCAATGAGCAGTTCTTC; cdr3_aa: CASSLAASPNEQFF; v_call: TRBV5-1; j_call: TRBJ2-1; cdr3_length: 14; clone_size: .; d_call: .